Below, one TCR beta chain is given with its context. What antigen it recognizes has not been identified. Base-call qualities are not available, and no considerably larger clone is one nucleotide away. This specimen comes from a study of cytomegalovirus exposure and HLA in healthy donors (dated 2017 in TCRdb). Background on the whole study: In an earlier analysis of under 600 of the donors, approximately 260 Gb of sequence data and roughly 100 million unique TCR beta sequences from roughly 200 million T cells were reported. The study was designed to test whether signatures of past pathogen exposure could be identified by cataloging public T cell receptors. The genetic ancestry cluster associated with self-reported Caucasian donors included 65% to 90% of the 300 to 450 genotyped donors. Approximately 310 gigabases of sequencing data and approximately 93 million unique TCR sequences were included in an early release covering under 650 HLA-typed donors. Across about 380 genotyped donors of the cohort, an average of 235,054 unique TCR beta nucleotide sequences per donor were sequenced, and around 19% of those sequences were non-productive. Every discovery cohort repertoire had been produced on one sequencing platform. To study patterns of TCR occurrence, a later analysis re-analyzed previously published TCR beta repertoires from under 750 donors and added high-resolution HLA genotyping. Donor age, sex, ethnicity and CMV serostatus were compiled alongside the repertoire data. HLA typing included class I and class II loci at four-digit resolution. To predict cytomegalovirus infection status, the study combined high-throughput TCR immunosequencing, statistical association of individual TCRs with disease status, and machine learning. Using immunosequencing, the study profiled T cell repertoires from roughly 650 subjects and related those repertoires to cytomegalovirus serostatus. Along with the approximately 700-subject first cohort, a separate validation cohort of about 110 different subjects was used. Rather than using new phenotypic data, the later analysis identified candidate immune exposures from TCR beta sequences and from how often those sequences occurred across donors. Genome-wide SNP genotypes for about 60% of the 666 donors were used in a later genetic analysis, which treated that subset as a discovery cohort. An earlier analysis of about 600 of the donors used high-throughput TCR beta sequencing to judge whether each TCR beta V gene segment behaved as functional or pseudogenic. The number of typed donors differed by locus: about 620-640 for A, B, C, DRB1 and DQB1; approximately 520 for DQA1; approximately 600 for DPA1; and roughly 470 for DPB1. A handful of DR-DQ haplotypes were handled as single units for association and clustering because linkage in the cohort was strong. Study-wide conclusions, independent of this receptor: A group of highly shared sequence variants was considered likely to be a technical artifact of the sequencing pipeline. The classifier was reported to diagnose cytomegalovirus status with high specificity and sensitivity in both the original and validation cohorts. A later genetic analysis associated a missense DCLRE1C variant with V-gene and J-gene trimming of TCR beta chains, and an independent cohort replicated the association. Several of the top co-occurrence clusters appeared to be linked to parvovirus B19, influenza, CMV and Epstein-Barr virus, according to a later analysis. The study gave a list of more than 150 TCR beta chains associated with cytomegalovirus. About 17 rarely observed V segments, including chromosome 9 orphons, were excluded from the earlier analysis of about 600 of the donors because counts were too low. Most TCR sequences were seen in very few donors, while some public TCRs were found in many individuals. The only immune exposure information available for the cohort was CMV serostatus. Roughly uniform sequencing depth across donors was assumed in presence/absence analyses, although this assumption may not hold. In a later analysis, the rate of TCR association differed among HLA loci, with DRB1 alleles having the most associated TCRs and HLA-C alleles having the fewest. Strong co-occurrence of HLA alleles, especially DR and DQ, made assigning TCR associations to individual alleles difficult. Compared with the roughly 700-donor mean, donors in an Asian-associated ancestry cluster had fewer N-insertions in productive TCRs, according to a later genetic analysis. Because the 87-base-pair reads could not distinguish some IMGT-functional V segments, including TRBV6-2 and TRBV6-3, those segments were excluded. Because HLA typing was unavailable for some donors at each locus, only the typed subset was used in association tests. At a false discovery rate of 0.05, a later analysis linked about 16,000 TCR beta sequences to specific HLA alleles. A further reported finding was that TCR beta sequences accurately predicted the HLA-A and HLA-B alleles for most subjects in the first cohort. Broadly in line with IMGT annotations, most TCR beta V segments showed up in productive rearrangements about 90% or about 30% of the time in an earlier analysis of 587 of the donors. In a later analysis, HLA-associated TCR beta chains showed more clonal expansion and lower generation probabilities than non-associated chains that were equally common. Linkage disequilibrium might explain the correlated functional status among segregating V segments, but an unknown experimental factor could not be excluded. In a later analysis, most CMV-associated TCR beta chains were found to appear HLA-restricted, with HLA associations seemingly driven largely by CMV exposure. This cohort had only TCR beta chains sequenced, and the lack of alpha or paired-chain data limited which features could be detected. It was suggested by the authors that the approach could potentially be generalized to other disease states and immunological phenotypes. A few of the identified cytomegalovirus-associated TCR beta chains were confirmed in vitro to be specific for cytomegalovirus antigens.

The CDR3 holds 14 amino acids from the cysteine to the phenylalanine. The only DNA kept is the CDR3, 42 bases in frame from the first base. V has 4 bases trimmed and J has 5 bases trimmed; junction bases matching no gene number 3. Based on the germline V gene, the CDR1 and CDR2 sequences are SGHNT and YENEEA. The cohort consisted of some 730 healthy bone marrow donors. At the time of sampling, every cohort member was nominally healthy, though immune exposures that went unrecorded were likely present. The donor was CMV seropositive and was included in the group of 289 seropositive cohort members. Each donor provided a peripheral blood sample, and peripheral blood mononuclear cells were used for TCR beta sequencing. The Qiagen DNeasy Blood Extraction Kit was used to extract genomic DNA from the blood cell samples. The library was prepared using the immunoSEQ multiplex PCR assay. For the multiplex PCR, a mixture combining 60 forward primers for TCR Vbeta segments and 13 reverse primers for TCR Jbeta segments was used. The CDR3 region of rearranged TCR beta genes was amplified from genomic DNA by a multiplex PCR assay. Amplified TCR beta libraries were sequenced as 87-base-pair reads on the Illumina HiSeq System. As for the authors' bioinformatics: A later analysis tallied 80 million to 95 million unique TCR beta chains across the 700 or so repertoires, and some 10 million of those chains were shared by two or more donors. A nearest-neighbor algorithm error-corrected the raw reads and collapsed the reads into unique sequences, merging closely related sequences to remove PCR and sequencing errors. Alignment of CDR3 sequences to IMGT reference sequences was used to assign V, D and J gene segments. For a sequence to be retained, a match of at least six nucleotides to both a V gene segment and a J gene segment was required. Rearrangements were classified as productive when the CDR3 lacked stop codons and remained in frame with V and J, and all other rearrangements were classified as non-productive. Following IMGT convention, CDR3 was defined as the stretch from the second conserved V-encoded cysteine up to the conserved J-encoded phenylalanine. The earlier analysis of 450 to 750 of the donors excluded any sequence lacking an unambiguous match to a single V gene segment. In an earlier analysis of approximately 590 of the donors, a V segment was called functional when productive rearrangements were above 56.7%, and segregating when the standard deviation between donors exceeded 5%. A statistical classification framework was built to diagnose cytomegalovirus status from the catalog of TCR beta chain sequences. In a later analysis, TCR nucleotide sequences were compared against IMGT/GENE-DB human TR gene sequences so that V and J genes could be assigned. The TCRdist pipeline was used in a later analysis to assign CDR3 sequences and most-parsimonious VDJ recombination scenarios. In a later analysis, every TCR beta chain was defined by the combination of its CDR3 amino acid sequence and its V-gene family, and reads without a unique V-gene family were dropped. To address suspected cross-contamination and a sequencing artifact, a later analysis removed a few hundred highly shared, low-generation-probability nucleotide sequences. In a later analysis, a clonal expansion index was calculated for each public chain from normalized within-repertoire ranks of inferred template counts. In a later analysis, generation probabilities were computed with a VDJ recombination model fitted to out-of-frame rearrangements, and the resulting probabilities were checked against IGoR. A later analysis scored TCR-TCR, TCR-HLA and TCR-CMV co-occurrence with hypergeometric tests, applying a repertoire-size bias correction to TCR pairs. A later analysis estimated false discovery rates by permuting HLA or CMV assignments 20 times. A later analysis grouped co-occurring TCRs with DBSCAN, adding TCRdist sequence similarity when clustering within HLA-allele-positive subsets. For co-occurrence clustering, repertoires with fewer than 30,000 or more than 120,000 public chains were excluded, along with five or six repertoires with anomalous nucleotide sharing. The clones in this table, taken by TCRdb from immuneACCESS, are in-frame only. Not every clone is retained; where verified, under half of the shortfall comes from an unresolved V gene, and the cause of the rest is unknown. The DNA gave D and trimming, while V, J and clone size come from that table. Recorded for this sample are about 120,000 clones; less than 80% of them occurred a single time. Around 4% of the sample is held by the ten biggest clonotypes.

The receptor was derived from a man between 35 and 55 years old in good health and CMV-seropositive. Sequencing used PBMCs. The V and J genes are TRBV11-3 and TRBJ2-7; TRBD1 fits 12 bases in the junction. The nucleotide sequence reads TGTGCCAGCAGCTCCGGGACAGGGGGCAACGAGCAGTACTTC. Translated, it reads CASSSGTGGNEQYF.